This T cell receptor (beta chain) was recorded in a study of T cell repertoires in cytomegalovirus infection. Background on the study: An indication of both CMV infection and matching HLA type came from public TCR beta signatures.

With regard to this clonotype: Its antigen remains unidentified. The CDR3 does not end in the conserved phenylalanine or tryptophan, so this is likely a read error.

Findings of the study overall: Summed frequency of public TCR beta families distinguished CMV carriers with the relevant HLA. HLA-C-restricted TCR beta clonotypes specific for CMV led the ex vivo response.

The CDR3 has 15 amino acids. V was shortened by 0 bases and J by 8 bases, with 14 bases between the two germline ends. Looked up from germline, CDR1 is SGHTA and CDR2 is FQGNSA. TCRdb called the reads again in MiXCR, with one record for every CDR3 protein. The data contain 600,000 to 800,000 distinct CDR3 sequences, approximately 25% of them singletons. The chain uses TRBV7-2 and TRBJ2-1; D remains unclear. The sequence derives from a human donor in good health (CMV status not recorded). Some clones in this sample may be carry-over from other donors' samples. Sequenced input: CD8+ T cells from PBMCs. CDR3 protein: CASSLAHLVKDEQFS. The CDR3, as DNA: TGTGCCAGCAGCTTAGCGCATTTGGTAAAGGATGAGCAGTTCTCC.